These 10 T cell receptor beta chains were all obtained from the same sample, sequenced in a study of T cell changes during pregnancy in multiple sclerosis. Data came from immunoSEQ multiplex PCR; TCRdb stores just in-frame clones and leaves some out. The sample carries roughly 120,000 clones, over 85% recorded once. Sequenced material: peripheral blood, taken before pregnancy. The receptors here all came from a female donor with multiple sclerosis, enrolled in a pregnancy study.

The genes are TRBV6-4 and TRBJ2-3, with 8 bases fitting TRBD2. This CDR3 is 13 amino acids long. Germline CDR1 is MRHNA and CDR2 is SNTAGT. With 6 bases clipped from V and 4 bases from J, the junction kept 3 bases outside the gene matches. DNA for the CDR3: TGTGCCAGCAGGAACGGGGGGGCAGATACGCAGTATTTT. As protein: CASRNGGADTQYF.

The gene calls are TRBV28 and TRBJ2-7, with TRBD1 matching 8 bases. The CDR3 length is 11 residues. V dropped 5 bases and J dropped 9; count of bases not matched to a gene: 3. CDR1 and CDR2 from the germline V gene are MDHEN and SYDVKM. The CDR3 coding sequence is TGTGCCAGCAGTGACAGGGGTCGGCAGTACTTC. Residues: CASSDRGRQYF.

CDR3 sequence (DNA): TGTGCCAGCAGTTCCCTTTATAGCGTGCAGGAAAACAATGAGCAGTTCTTC. It is translated as CASSSLYSVQENNEQFF. The chain employs TRBV27 and TRBJ2-1, with D maybe TRBD2 (5 bases). There are 17 residues in the CDR3. V shed 4 bases and J shed 5 bases, with 21 bases lying between them. Germline V lookup: CDR1 MNHEY, CDR2 SMNVEV (reference sequence).

This chain uses TRBV19 with TRBJ2-5; 7 positions agree with TRBD1. The CDR3 is 13 residues long. V lost 7 bases, J lost 1 base, and 3 bases stayed unmatched. The germline gives CDR1 LNHDA, CDR2 SQIVND (reference sequence). In nucleotides, the CDR3 is TGTGCCAGTACCTGGACAGGCCAAGAGACCCAGTACTTC. It specifies CASTWTGQETQYF.

The chain is built from TRBV9 and TRBJ2-7, with 8 bases fitting TRBD2. The J segment lost 2 bases and the V segment lost 3 bases, leaving 13 bases of the junction unmatched. The CDR3 runs to 17 residues. The germline V gene has CDR1 SGDLS and CDR2 YYNGEE. CDR3 in DNA: TGTGCCAGCAGCGCCGCCCCGGTCGGGACTAGTACCTACGAGCAGTACTTC. It specifies CASSAAPVGTSTYEQYF.

V and J are TRBV2 and TRBJ2-5; perhaps TRBD2 as D (6 bases). The CDR3 length is 14 residues. Deletions cut 4 bases from V and 7 bases from J, with 16 bases between. Germline V gives CDR1 SNHLY, CDR2 FYNNEI. This CDR3 is CASSVDTSWGTQYF. The CDR3 DNA sequence: TGTGCCAGCAGTGTAGACACTAGCTGGGGGACCCAGTACTTC.

The rearrangement uses TRBV15 and TRBJ2-2; the D gene is possibly TRBD2 (6 bases). This CDR3 spans 16 amino acids. V was pared by 2 bases and J by 5 bases, with 15 bases between. The germline CDR1 and CDR2 sequences are LNHNV and YYDKDF (reference sequence). The CDR3 sequence is CATSRPRRGGTGELFF. CDR3 DNA sequence: TGTGCCACCAGCAGACCCCGGAGGGGCGGAACCGGGGAGCTGTTTTTT.

This clone was seen a single time. The rearrangement links TRBV6-1 to TRBJ1-1; D is ambiguous. The ends were cut back, 0 bases at V and 0 bases at J, with 11 bases in the middle. Germline V gives CDR1 MNHNS, CDR2 SASEGT. The CDR3 covers 16 residues. The CDR3 nucleotides are TGTGCCAGCAGTGAAGCTGAGCCGCCCTTGAACACTGAAGCTTTCTTT. Residues: CASSEAEPPLNTEAFF.

V is TRBV27 and J is TRBJ1-1; D ambiguous. The V gene's germline CDR1 is MNHEY and CDR2 SMNVEV (reference sequence). Trimming shortened V by 5 bases and J by 1 base, and 17 bases separated the two germline ends. The CDR3 loop spans 16 amino acids. CDR3 sequence (DNA): TGTGCCAGCAGTCCGACGCGCGGGTCCCGGAACACTGAAGCTTTCTTT. It translates to CASSPTRGSRNTEAFF.

This chain links TRBV11-2 with TRBJ2-1, with D tentatively TRBD1 (5 bases). This CDR3 has 15 amino acids. Trimming took off 4 bases at V and 7 bases at J, with 17 bases between the two ends. CDR1 is SGHAT, CDR2 FQNNGV, per germline. CDR3: CASSSSSGAPNEQFF. CDR3 bases: TGTGCCAGCAGCTCTTCATCTGGGGCGCCGAATGAGCAGTTCTTC.